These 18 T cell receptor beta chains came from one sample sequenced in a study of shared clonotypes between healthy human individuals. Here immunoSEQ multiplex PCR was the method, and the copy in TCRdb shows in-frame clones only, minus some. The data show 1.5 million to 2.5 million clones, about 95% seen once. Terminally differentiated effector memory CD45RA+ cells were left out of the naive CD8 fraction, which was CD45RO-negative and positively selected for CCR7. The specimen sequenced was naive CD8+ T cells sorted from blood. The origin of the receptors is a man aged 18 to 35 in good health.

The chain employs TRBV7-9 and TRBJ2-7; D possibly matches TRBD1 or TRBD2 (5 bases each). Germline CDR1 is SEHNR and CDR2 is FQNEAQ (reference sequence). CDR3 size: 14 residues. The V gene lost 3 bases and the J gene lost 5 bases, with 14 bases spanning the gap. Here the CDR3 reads CASSLPSRGHEQYF. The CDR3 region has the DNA TGTGCCAGCAGCTTGCCAAGTAGGGGACACGAGCAGTACTTC.

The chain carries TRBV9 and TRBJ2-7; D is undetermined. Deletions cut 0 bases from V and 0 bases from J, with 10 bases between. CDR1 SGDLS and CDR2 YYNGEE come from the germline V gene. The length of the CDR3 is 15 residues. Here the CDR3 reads CASSVGGIPSYEQYF. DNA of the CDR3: TGTGCCAGCAGCGTAGGTGGTATACCCTCCTACGAGCAGTACTTC.

The CDR3 spells CASSQDRTGRYNSPLHF. The CDR3 DNA sequence: TGCGCCAGCAGCCAAGATAGGACAGGTCGCTATAATTCACCCCTCCACTTT. This chain uses TRBV4-1 with TRBJ1-6; 7 bases fit TRBD1. The CDR3 contains 17 residues. V lost 0 bases to trimming and J lost 3 bases; unmatched junction nucleotides: 5. The germline V gene encodes CDR1 MGHRA and CDR2 YSYEKL.

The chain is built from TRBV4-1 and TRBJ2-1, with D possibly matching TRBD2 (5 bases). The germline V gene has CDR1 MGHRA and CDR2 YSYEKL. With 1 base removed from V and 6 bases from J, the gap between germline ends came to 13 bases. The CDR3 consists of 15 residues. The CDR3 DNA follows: TGCGCCAGCAGCCAAGTATCTAGCAGTGGCAATGAGCAGTTCTTC. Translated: CASSQVSSSGNEQFF.

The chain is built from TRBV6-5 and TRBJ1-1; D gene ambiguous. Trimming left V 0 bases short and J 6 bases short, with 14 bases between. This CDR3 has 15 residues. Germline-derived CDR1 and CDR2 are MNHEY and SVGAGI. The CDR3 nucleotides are TGTGCCAGCAGTTACTCGAGTACTGGGAGTTCTGAAGCTTTCTTT. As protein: CASSYSSTGSSEAFF.

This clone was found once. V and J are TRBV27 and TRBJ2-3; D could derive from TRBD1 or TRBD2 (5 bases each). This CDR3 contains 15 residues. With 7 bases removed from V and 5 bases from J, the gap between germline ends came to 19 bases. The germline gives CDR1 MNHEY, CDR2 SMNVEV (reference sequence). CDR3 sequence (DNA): TGTGCCAGCATACCGGGACCCAAGGTAGGAGATACGCAGTATTTT. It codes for CASIPGPKVGDTQYF.

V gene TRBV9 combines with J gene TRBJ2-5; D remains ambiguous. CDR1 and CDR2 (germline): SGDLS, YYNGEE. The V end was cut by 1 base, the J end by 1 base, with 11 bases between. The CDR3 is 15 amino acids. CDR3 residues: CASSVWGGPQETQYF. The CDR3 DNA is TGTGCCAGCAGCGTATGGGGTGGCCCCCAAGAGACCCAGTACTTC.

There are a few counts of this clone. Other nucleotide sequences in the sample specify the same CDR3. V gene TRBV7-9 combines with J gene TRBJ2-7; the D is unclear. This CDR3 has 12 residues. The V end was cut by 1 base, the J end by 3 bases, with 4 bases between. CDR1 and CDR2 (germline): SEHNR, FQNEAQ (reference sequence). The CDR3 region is CASSLVLYEQYF. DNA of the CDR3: TGTGCCAGCAGCTTAGTTCTCTACGAGCAGTACTTC.

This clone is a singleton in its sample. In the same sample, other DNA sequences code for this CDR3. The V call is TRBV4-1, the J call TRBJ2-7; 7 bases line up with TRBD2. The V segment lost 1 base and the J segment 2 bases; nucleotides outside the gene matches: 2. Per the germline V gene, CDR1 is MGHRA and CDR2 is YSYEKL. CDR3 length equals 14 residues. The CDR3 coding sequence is TGCGCCAGCAGCCAAGGGGAGGGGCCCTACGAGCAGTACTTC. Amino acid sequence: CASSQGEGPYEQYF.

CDR3 in DNA: TGTGCCAGCAGTTCGTCCTTTGGGGGCGAGCAGTACTTC. Its translation: CASSSSFGGEQYF. The V and J genes are TRBV27 and TRBJ2-7; D could derive from TRBD1 or TRBD2 (5 bases each). The CDR3 spans 13 residues. Looked up from germline, CDR1 is MNHEY and CDR2 is SMNVEV (reference sequence). Between the trimmed V and J ends, which lost 4 bases and 6 bases, there was a span of 13 bases.

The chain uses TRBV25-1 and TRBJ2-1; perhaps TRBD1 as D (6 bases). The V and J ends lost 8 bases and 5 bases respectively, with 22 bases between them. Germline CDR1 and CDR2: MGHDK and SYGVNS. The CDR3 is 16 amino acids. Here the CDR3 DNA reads TGTGCCAGCTGGAAGGACCCGGGACATCCTCACAATGAGCAGTTCTTC. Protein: CASWKDPGHPHNEQFF.

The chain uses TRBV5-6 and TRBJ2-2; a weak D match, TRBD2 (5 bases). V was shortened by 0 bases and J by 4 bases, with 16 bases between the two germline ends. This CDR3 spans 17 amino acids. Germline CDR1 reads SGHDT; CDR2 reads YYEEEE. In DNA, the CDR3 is TGTGCCAGCAGCTTGGAGTTGTCTTCTCGGGGCACCGGGGAGCTGTTTTTT. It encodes CASSLELSSRGTGELFF.

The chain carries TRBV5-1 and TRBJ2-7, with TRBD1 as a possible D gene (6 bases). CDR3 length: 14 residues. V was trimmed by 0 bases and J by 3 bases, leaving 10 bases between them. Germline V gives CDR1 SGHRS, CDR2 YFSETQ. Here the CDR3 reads CASSLVGQLYEQYF. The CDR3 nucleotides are TGCGCCAGCAGCTTGGTAGGACAGCTCTACGAGCAGTACTTC.

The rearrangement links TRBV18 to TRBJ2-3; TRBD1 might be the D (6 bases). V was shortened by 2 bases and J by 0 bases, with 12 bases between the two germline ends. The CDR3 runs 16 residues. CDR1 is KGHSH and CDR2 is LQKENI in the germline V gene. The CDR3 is CASSPGGQSSTDTQYF. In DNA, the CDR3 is TGTGCCAGCTCACCAGGAGGACAGTCTAGCACAGATACGCAGTATTTT. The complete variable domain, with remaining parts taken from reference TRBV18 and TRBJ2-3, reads NAGVMQNPRHLVRRRGQEARLRCSPMKGHSHVYWYRQLPEEGLKFMVYLQKENIIDESGMPKERFSAEFPKEGPSILRIQQVVRGDSAAYFCASSPGGQSSTDTQYFGPGTRLTVL.

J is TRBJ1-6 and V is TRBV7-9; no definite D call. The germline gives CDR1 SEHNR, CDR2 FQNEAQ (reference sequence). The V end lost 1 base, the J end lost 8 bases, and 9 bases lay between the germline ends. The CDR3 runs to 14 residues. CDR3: CASSLEVFDSPLHF. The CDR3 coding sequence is TGTGCCAGCAGCTTAGAGGTCTTCGATTCACCCCTCCACTTT.

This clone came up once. DNA of the CDR3: TGTGCCAGCAGTCTTAATCCCCGCTCCTACGAGCAGTACTTC. It is translated as CASSLNPRSYEQYF. The rearrangement uses TRBV27 and TRBJ2-7; D is unclear. V was pared by 5 bases and J by 0 bases, with 11 bases between. The germline CDR1 and CDR2 sequences are MNHEY and SMNVEV (reference sequence). This CDR3 is 14 amino acids long.

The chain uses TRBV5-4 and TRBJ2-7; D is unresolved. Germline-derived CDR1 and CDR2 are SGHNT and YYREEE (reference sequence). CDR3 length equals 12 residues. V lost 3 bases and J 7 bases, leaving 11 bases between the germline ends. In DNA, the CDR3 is TGTGCCAGCAGCTCCGGCGCGGTGGAGCAGTACTTC. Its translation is CASSSGAVEQYF.

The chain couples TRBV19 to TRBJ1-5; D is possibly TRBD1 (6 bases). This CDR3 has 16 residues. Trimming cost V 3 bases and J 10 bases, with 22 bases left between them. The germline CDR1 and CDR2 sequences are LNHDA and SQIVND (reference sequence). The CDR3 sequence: CASSIYPGGRDLPQHF. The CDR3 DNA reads TGTGCCAGTAGTATCTATCCCGGGGGGCGCGATCTACCCCAGCATTTT.